The clone carrying this T cell receptor beta chain showed up just a few times. The target antigen is unknown. As every portion of the isolated RNA was reverse transcribed, the sequencing read expressed TCRB transcripts. Roughly 3.6 million reads, on average, came from each naive, central memory and regulatory T cell sample. Data came from immunoSEQ multiplex PCR; TCRdb stores just in-frame clones and leaves some out. The sample holds roughly 240,000 clones, roughly 25% seen once. These data belong to a study of beta chain features in type 1 diabetes. Study-level findings and limits: TCRB CDR3 length was moderately but significantly reduced in all four CD4+ subsets of Type 1 diabetes patients. Patients with type 1 diabetes showed fewer VDJ junction insertions and more deletions.

CD4+ naive, central memory, regulatory and stem cell-like memory subsets were isolated by sorting on CD45RO/CCR7/CD25/CD127/CD95/CD27. Each of the sorted populations had a purity greater than 98%. Sample: naive CD4+ T cells from blood. This TCR was recovered from a woman in her thirties with type 1 diabetes.

The CDR3 sequence: CSVRTSGSTNEQYF. CDR3 nucleotides: TGCAGCGTGCGGACTAGCGGGAGCACGAACGAGCAGTACTTC. This sequence joins TRBV29-1 and TRBJ2-7, with 13 nucleotides matching TRBD2. Losses at the gene ends were 6 bases for V and 5 bases for J; bases not matched to a gene: 7. The CDR3 extends over 14 amino acids. Germline V lookup: CDR1 SQVTM, CDR2 ANQGSEA.